This T cell receptor (beta chain) came from a study of regulatory T cells in long-lasting Graves disease (dated by TCRdb to the early 2020s). Describing the broader study: In the newly diagnosed Graves' disease group, patients had been taking antithyroid drugs for less than 3 months. Patients with persistent Graves' disease were compared with patients with newly diagnosed Graves' disease using TCR sequencing and RNA sequencing of peripheral blood. The study took place in China and was registered as a clinical trial. A total of around 35 samples were covered by TCR sequencing, comprising roughly 13 persistent and around 20 newly diagnosed Graves' disease patients.

According to the germline V gene (reference sequence), CDR1 reads SEHNR and CDR2 reads FQNEAQ. Its CDR3 holds 17 amino acids, cysteine through phenylalanine. Only CDR3 DNA remains: 51 bases, in frame from the first base. V is cut back by 1 base and J by 2 bases, with 7 bases in the junction unmatched. The sample's time point, from its label and the paper: newly diagnosed GD, antithyroid drugs for less than 3 months. For both TCR sequencing and RNA sequencing, RNA was extracted from PBMCs using TRIzol. Graves' disease was diagnosed according to American Thyroid Association guidelines. Recruitment of patients was carried out at an endocrinology department in Xi'an, China. Each patient gave about 8.1 milliliters of peripheral blood, collected in an EDTA anticoagulant tube. Ficoll Paque Plus density gradient separation was used to isolate PBMCs, and no additional T cell sorting was done. RNA quality was checked with an Agilent 2100 Bioanalyzer and agarose gel, and concentration with a NanoDrop 2000.

The library came from multiplex PCR. Sequencing relied on an Illumina HiSeq 4000. TCR beta libraries were built with iRepertoire HTBI primers and Arm-PCR amplification of CDR3 regions. Before sequencing, the PCR products went through gel purification. In the source study's methods: Across samples, 62 TRBV and 12 to 15 TRBJ segments were identified and used for gene usage analysis of CDR3 amino acid clonotypes. COPE and FqMerger were used to merge filtered high-quality paired reads into contigs. BLAST was used to align contigs to IMGT TRBV, TRBD and TRBJ reference genes, and CDR3 was defined according to IMGT. Highly expanded clones were defined as clonotypes with a frequency above 0.1%. Repertoire diversity was measured by Shannon entropy, and V-J evenness by the Gini coefficient. A clonotype was considered public if more than one individual shared it. Clones were called with MiXCR by TCRdb after fastp trimmed the public reads at Q25, and only in-frame beta chains were retained. Each entry merges the rows of one CDR3 protein and shows their most common DNA and genes. The V and J calls reflect TCRdb's pipeline rather than the authors' work. The sample has some 600,000 distinct CDR3 sequences on record, roughly 15% of them singletons. The top ten hold 12% of the sample.

Study-level results and caveats: The authors acknowledged the small sample size as a limitation that may reduce accuracy. More public clonotypes were shared among persistent patients (roughly 2,700) than among newly diagnosed patients (over 900). Persistent disease showed preferential use of TRBV28, TRBJ1-2 and TRBJ2-5, whereas newly diagnosed disease favored TRBV20-1 and TRBJ2-1. Sequencing and analysis were restricted to the TCR beta chain. Only peripheral blood was studied, because thyroid tissue, the primary lesion, was inaccessible. Lower TCR Shannon entropy and fewer highly expanded clones were observed in persistent Graves' disease patients than in newly diagnosed patients, which suggested clonal expansion.

This clonotype was seen repeatedly, ten times or more. Its antigen is not yet known. Qualities for individual bases were not recorded, and no much larger clone is one base off. This same sample was also part of a study on T cells in Graves' hyperthyroidism and ophthalmopathy. The second paper further reports: Stable Graves' hyperthyroidism was defined as the absence of progression to ophthalmopathy over 18 months of follow-up. Hyperthyroidism patients were newly diagnosed, with disease duration under 2 months, and aged 18 to 65 years. Exclusion was applied to patients with uncontrolled infections, other autoimmune diseases, pregnancy or lactation. Diagnoses were established on the basis of clinical symptoms, serum thyroxine and TRAb, thyroid ultrasound, and orbital computed tomography. For the first round of RT-PCR on the TCR CDR3, the HTBI primer set was used together with the Qiagen OneStep RT-PCR kit. Most expanded thyroid clonotypes (frequency above 0.001) were also detected in blood, a finding suggesting that blood repertoires may reflect thyroid immune responses. A 13 V-J signature model separated ophthalmopathy from stable hyperthyroidism, with approximately 86% sensitivity and roughly 84% specificity in cross-validation and 80%/75% in testing. During validation, the model predicted progression to ophthalmopathy a median of about 6.5 months ahead of onset, with more than 55% sensitivity and roughly 75% specificity. TCR V-J signatures able to tell the groups apart were searched for in a discovery cohort of approximately 95 patients, of whom over 40 had Graves' ophthalmopathy and 55 to 65 had stable Graves' hyperthyroidism. An independent validation cohort of 18 to 20 hyperthyroidism patients and 17 patients who later progressed to ophthalmopathy tested prospective prediction of ophthalmopathy. For training and testing, the 100 or so patients in the discovery cohort were randomly divided in a 7:3 ratio. Thyroid tissue and blood T-cell repertoires from six Graves' hyperthyroidism patients were also compared in the study. Once sampling was done, hyperthyroidism patients were given methimazole at a starting dose of 30 mg daily, whereas ophthalmopathy patients were given high-dose intravenous methylprednisolone. Libraries were constructed in a second round of multiplex PCR, after which size selection and purification were carried out. Libraries were sequenced paired-end with 100 bp reads on an Illumina HiSeq2000. SOAPnuke was used to process the raw data, throwing out any read that contained adapters or uncalled bases, had a mean Phred below 15, or lacked an exact constant-primer or identifier match. COPE v1.2.5 was used to merge the high-quality paired reads, and each unique nucleotide sequence was defined as a clonotype. MiTCR v1.1 was used to align the clonotypes against IMGT TRBV, TRBD and TRBJ reference segments. The analysis was restricted to V-J combinations with a frequency above 0.0001, which together covered 99.2% of the repertoires. The TCS score was defined as the ratio of F50 (clonal expansion) to E x V (chaos), calculated using BLOSUM62-based TCRdist between CDR3 peptides within each V-J. Welch's t-statistics and random forest reduced around 520 V-J features to roughly 13, which were used in a naive Bayes classifier (R e1071). No statistical method was used to set the sample size in advance, and investigators knew the group allocation. The paper reports TCR Vbeta CDR3 sequencing of 140 or so peripheral blood samples: 43 ophthalmopathy, approximately 74 hyperthyroidism and around 17 progressor patients.

The chain employs TRBV7-9 and TRBJ2-5, with 10 middle bases fitting TRBD1. Sequenced here: peripheral blood mononuclear cells (PBMCs), sampled at new diagnosis, from a patient treated with antithyroid drugs. The receptor was derived from a young man with Graves disease. Donor details come from another sample of the same person, matched by shared clones. The CDR3 region: CASSLGSRDRGQETQYF. The nucleotide sequence reads as follows: TGTGCCAGCAGCTTAGGGTCGCGGGACAGGGGACAAGAGACCCAGTACTTC.